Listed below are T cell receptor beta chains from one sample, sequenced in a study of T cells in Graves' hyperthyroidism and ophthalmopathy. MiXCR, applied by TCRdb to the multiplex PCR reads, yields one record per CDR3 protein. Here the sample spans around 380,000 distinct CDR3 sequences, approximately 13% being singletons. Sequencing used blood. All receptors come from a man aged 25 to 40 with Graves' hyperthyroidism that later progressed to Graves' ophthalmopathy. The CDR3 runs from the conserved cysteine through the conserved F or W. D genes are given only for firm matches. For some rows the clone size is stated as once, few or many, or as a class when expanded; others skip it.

CDR3 DNA: TGTGCCAGCAGCATCCGACAGGCGACAGAAGCTTTCTTT
CDR3 protein: CASSIRQATEAFF
J gene: TRBJ1-1
V gene: TRBV11-3
clone size: many
D gene: NA

CDR3 DNA: TGTGCCAGCACCAGTGGGGGACATTACGAGCAGTACTTC
CDR3 protein: CASTSGGHYEQYF
J gene: TRBJ2-7
V gene: TRBV28
clone size: many
D gene: NA

CDR3 DNA: TGTGCCACCAGCAGAGATCTCGGGGGTACAGATACGCAGTATTTT
CDR3 protein: CATSRDLGGTDTQYF
J gene: TRBJ2-3
V gene: TRBV15
clone size: NA
D gene: NA

CDR3 DNA: TGCGCCAGCAGCCAAGGAGGGACGGGGTGGGATGAGCAGTTCTTC
CDR3 protein: CASSQGGTGWDEQFF
J gene: TRBJ2-1
V gene: TRBV4-1
clone size: NA
D gene: NA

CDR3 DNA: TGTGCCAGCAGTATGGACAGGGTAGCATCGGGTCCCGGAGGGGCCCAGTACTTC
CDR3 protein: CASSMDRVASGPGGAQYF
J gene: TRBJ2-5
V gene: TRBV25-1
clone size: NA
D gene: TRBD1

CDR3 DNA: TGTGCCAGCACCTCGGGGCAGGGCAATCAGCCCCAGCATTTT
CDR3 protein: CASTSGQGNQPQHF
J gene: TRBJ1-5
V gene: TRBV28
clone size: many
D gene: NA

CDR3 DNA: TGTGCCAGCAGCTTACCCAAGGGGACAGGGACATACTCTGGGGCCAACGTCCTGACTTTC
CDR3 protein: CASSLPKGTGTYSGANVLTF
J gene: TRBJ2-6
V gene: TRBV7-2
clone size: NA
D gene: TRBD1

CDR3 DNA: TGCAGTGCTAGAGATCTACAGGCCGTCTACGAGCAGTACTTC
CDR3 protein: CSARDLQAVYEQYF
J gene: TRBJ2-7
V gene: TRBV20-1
clone size: many
D gene: NA

CDR3 DNA: TGTGCCAGCAAAGGTCCCGGCAATCAGCCCCAGCATTTT
CDR3 protein: CASKGPGNQPQHF
J gene: TRBJ1-5
V gene: TRBV2
clone size: many
D gene: NA

CDR3 DNA: TGTGCCAGCAGTAAATCGACAGGGGGCTCGAGCAATCAGCCCCAGCATTTT
CDR3 protein: CASSKSTGGSSNQPQHF
J gene: TRBJ1-5
V gene: TRBV2
clone size: few
D gene: TRBD1

CDR3 DNA: TGCGCCAGCAGCTTGTACCCCGCCGGCGAATACAATGAGCAGTTCTTC
CDR3 protein: CASSLYPAGEYNEQFF
J gene: TRBJ2-1
V gene: TRBV5-1
clone size: few
D gene: NA

CDR3 DNA: TGTGCCAGCAGCCAAGGAGGGGGACTTTACGAGCAGTACTTC
CDR3 protein: CASSQGGGLYEQYF
J gene: TRBJ2-7
V gene: TRBV11-2
clone size: few
D gene: NA

CDR3 DNA: TGCAGTGCTAGAGATTCAGGCCGAGGCACCGGGGAGCTGTTTTTT
CDR3 protein: CSARDSGRGTGELFF
J gene: TRBJ2-2
V gene: TRBV20-1
clone size: once
D gene: NA

CDR3 DNA: TGTGCCAGCAGCCAAACCGAGGGTAGGGGCACAGATACGCAGTATTTT
CDR3 protein: CASSQTEGRGTDTQYF
J gene: TRBJ2-3
V gene: TRBV4-2
clone size: few
D gene: NA

CDR3 DNA: TGTGCCAGCAGCCAAACCGGGACAATGAACACTGAAGCTTTCTTT
CDR3 protein: CASSQTGTMNTEAFF
J gene: TRBJ1-1
V gene: TRBV3-1
clone size: many
D gene: NA

CDR3 DNA: TGTGCCAGTAGTATCCTACAGGGTCGTACTGAAGCTTTCTTT
CDR3 protein: CASSILQGRTEAFF
J gene: TRBJ1-1
V gene: TRBV19
clone size: many
D gene: NA

CDR3 DNA: TGTGCCTGGAGTAACTATGGGGGGGACGTTTTCACTGAAGCTTTCTTT
CDR3 protein: CAWSNYGGDVFTEAFF
J gene: TRBJ1-1
V gene: TRBV30
clone size: many
D gene: NA

CDR3 DNA: TGTGCCAGCAGCCCAAACGGACTAGCGGCCCCCACAGATACGCAGTATTTT
CDR3 protein: CASSPNGLAAPTDTQYF
J gene: TRBJ2-3
V gene: TRBV7-2
clone size: NA
D gene: TRBD2

CDR3 DNA: TGTGCCAGCAGTTTCTCAGACGCAGGAAGGCAGTTCTTC
CDR3 protein: CASSFSDAGRQFF
J gene: TRBJ2-1
V gene: TRBV6-2/TRBV6-3
clone size: many
D gene: NA

CDR3 DNA: TGTGCCAGATATCAGGGGCCGAAGAGTCATCAGCCCCAGCATTTT
CDR3 protein: CARYQGPKSHQPQHF
J gene: TRBJ1-5
V gene: TRBV2
clone size: many
D gene: NA

CDR3 DNA: TGTGCCAGCAGCCTACCGGGCAGGGGTGTCGACTATGGCTACACCTTC
CDR3 protein: CASSLPGRGVDYGYTF
J gene: TRBJ1-2
V gene: TRBV5-6
clone size: NA
D gene: NA

CDR3 DNA: TGTGCCAGCAGCTTCGGGACAGTTCCCTACGAGCAGTACTTC
CDR3 protein: CASSFGTVPYEQYF
J gene: TRBJ2-7
V gene: TRBV7-8
clone size: NA
D gene: TRBD1

CDR3 DNA: TGCAGCGTGGCGGGACCAGCGGGGGACGGCACAGATACGCAGTATTTT
CDR3 protein: CSVAGPAGDGTDTQYF
J gene: TRBJ2-3
V gene: TRBV29-1
clone size: NA
D gene: TRBD2

CDR3 DNA: TGTGCCACCAGCAGAGATCGACAGGGGCCGGCCCTTCGGGCCCAGTACTTC
CDR3 protein: CATSRDRQGPALRAQYF
J gene: TRBJ2-5
V gene: TRBV15
clone size: few
D gene: TRBD1